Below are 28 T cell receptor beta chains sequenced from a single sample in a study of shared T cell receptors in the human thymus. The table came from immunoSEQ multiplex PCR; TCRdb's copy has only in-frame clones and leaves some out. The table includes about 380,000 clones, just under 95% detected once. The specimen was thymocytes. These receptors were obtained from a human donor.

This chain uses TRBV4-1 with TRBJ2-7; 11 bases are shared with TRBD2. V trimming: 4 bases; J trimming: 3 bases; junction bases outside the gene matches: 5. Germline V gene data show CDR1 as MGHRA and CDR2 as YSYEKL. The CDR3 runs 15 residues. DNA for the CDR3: TGCGCCAGCAGCCGCCGACTAGCGGGGAACTACGAGCAGTACTTC. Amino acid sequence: CASSRRLAGNYEQYF.

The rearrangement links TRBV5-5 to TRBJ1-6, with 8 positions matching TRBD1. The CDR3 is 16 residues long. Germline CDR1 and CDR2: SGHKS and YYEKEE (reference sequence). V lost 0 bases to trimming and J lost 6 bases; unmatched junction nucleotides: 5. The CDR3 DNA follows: TGTGCCAGCAGCTTGGGGACAGGGAACGGTAATTCACCCCTCCACTTT. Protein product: CASSLGTGNGNSPLHF.

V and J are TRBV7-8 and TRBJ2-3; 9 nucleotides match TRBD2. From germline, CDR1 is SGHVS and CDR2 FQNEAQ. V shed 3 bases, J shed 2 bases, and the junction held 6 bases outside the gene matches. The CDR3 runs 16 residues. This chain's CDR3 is CASSLRLAVPTDTQYF. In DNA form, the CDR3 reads TGTGCCAGCAGCTTGCGACTAGCGGTACCCACAGATACGCAGTATTTT.

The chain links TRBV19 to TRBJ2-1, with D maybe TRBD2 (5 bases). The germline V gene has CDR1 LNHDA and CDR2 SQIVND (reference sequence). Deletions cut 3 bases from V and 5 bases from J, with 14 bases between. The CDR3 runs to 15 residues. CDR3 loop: CASSILWEYDNEQFF. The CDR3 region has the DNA TGTGCCAGTAGTATTTTGTGGGAGTATGACAATGAGCAGTTCTTC.

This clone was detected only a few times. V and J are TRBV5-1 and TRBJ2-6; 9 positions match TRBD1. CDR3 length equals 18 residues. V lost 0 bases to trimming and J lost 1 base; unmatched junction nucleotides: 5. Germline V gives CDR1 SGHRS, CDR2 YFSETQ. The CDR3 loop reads CASSLVGTGRSGANVLTF. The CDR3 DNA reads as TGCGCCAGCAGCTTGGTAGGGACAGGGAGGTCTGGGGCCAACGTCCTGACTTTC.

CDR3 sequence (DNA): TGTGCCAGCAGCATACAGCTAATGAACACTGAAGCTTTCTTT. It specifies CASSIQLMNTEAFF. The rearrangement joins TRBV7-9 to TRBJ1-1; D gene ambiguous. The CDR3 spans 14 residues. CDR1 is SEHNR and CDR2 is FQNEAQ in the germline V gene (reference sequence). The V end lost 5 bases, the J end lost 0 bases, and 10 bases lay between the germline ends.

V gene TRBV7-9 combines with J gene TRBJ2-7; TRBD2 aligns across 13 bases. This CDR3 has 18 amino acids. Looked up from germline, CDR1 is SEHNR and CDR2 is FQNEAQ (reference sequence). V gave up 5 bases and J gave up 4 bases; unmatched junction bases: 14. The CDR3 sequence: CASSMDGLAGAPEYEQYF. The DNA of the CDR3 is TGTGCCAGCAGCATGGACGGACTAGCGGGAGCCCCTGAGTACGAGCAGTACTTC.

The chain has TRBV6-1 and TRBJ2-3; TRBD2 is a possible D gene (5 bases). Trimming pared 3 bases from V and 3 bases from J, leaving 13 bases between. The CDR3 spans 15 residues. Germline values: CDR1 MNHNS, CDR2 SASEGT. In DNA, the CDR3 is TGTGCCAGCAGTGACGCCGGGGTAGCGACAGATACGCAGTATTTT. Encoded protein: CASSDAGVATDTQYF.

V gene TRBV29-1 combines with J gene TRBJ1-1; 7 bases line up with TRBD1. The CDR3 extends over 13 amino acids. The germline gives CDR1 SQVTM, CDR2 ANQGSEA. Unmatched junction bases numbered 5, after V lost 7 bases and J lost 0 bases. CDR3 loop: CSAPDRVNTEAFF. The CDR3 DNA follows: TGCAGCGCCCCTGACAGGGTGAACACTGAAGCTTTCTTT.

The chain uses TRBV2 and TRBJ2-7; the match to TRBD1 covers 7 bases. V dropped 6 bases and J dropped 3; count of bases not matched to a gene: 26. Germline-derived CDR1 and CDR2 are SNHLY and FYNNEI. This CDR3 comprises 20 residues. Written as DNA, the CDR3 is TGTGCCAGCAGGCATACCACCGGGACAAGGGCAGGGGGAGTCGACTACGAGCAGTACTTC. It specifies CASRHTTGTRAGGVDYEQYF.

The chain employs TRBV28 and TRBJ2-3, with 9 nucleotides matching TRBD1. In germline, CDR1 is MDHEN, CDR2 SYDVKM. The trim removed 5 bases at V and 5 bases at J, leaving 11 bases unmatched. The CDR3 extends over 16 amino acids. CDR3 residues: CASSHEGDRVGDTQYF. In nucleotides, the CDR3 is TGTGCCAGCAGTCACGAGGGGGACAGGGTCGGAGATACGCAGTATTTT.

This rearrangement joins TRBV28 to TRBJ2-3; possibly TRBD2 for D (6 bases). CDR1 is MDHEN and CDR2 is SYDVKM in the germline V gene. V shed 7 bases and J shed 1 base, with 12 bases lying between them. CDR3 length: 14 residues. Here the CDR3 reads CASNCGAGTDTQYF. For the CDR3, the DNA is TGTGCCAGCAATTGCGGGGCAGGCACAGATACGCAGTATTTT.

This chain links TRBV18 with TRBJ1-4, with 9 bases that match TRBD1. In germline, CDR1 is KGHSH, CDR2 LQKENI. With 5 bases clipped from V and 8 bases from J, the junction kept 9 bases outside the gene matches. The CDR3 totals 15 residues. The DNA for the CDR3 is TGTGCCAGCTCATCGGACAGGGGAGAGGGGGAAAAACTGTTTTTT. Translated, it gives CASSSDRGEGEKLFF.

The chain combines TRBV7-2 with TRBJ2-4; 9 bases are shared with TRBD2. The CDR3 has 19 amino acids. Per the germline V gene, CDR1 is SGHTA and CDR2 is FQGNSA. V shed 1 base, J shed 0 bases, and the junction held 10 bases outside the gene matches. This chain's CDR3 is CASSLGLLAGKLAKNIQYF. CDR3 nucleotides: TGTGCCAGCAGCTTAGGACTACTAGCGGGTAAACTAGCCAAAAACATTCAGTACTTC.

The CDR3 DNA reads as TGCGCCAGCAGGGAAACTAAGCGGCTTTCGTACAATGAGCAGTTCTTC. Translated: CASRETKRLSYNEQFF. The V gene is TRBV5-1, the J gene TRBJ2-1; maybe TRBD2 (5 bases). Germline CDR1 and CDR2: SGHRS and YFSETQ. The V and J ends lost 5 bases and 4 bases respectively, with 19 bases between them. The CDR3 totals 16 residues.

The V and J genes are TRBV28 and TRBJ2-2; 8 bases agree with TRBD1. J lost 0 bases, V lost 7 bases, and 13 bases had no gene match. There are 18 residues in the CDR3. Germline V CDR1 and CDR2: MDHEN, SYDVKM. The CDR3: CASKRRAAGGANTGELFF. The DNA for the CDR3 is TGTGCCAGCAAAAGAAGGGCCGCAGGGGGCGCGAACACCGGGGAGCTGTTTTTT.

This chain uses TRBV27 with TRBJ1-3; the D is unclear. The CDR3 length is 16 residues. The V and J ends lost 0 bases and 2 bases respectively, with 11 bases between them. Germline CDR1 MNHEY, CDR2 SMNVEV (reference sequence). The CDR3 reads CASSLSPGFTGNTIYF. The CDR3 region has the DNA TGTGCCAGCAGTTTATCCCCGGGTTTCACTGGAAACACCATATATTTT.

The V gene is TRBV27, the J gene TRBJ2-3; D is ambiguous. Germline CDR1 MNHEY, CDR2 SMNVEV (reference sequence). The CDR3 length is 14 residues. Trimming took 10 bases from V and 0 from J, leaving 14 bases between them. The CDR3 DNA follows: TGTGCCACTCGACGGTATTCTAGCACAGATACGCAGTATTTT. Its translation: CATRRYSSTDTQYF.

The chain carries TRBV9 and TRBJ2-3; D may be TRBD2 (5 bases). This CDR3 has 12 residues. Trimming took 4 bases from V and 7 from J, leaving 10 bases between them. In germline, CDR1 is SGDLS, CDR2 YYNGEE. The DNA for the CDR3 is TGTGCCAGCAGCCCTTGGGAGCATACGCAGTATTTT. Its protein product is CASSPWEHTQYF. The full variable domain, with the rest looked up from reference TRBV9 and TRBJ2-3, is DSGVTQTPKHLITATGQRVTLRCSPRSGDLSVYWYQQSLDQGLQFLIQYYNGEERAKGNILERFSAQQFPDLHSELNLSSLELGDSALYFCASSPWEHTQYFGPGTRLTVL.

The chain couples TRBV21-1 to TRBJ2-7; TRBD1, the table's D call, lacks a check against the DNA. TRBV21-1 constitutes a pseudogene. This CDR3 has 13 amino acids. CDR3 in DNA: TGTGCCAGCAGCAAAGGGACAGACTACGAGCAGTACTTC. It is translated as CASSKGTDYEQYF.

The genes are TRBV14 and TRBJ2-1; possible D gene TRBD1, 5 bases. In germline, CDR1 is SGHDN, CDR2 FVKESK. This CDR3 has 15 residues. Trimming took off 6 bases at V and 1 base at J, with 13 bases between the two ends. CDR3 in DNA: TGTGCCAGCAGACACACAAGGGGATCCTACAATGAGCAGTTCTTC. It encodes CASRHTRGSYNEQFF.

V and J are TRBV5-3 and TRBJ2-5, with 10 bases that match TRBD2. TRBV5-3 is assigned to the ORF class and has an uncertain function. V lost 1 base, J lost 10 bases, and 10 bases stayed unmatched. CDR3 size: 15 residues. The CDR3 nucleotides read TGTGCCAGAAGCTTGAAGAGCGGGAGGGCCTGGGACCAGTACTTC. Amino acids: CARSLKSGRAWDQYF.

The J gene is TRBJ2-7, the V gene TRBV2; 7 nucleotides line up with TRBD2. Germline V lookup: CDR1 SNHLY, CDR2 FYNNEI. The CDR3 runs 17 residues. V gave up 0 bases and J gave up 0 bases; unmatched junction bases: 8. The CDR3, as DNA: TGTGCCAGCAGTGAAGCGCTTCGAGCGGGGAGCTCCTACGAGCAGTACTTC. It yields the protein CASSEALRAGSSYEQYF.

The CDR3, as DNA: TGTGCCAGCACCGAAGGCGGGTTTTCCTACGAGCAGTACTTC. Its protein product is CASTEGGFSYEQYF. This sequence joins TRBV5-5 and TRBJ2-7, with D maybe TRBD2 (5 bases). Trimming removed 6 bases from V and 1 base from J, with 14 bases in between. The CDR3 spans 14 residues. Looked up from germline, CDR1 is SGHKS and CDR2 is YYEKEE (reference sequence).

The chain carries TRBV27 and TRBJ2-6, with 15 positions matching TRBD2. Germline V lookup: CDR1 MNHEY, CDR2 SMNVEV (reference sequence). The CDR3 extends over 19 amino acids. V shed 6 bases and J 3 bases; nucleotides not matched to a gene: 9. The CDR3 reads CASSRTSGRAQVGANVLTF. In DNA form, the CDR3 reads TGTGCCAGCAGCCGGACTAGCGGGAGGGCCCAGGTTGGGGCCAACGTCCTGACTTTC.

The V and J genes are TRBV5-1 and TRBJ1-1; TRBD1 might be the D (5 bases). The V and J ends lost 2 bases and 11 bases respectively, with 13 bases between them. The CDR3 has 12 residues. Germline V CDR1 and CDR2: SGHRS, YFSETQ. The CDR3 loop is CASSFEGFGAFF. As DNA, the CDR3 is TGCGCCAGCAGCTTCGAGGGGTTCGGGGCTTTCTTT.

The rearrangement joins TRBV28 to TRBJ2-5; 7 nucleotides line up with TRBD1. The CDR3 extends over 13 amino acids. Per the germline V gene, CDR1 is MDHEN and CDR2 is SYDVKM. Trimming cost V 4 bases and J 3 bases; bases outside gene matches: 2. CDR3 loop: CASSSTGEETQYF. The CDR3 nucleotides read TGTGCCAGCAGTTCTACAGGGGAAGAGACCCAGTACTTC.

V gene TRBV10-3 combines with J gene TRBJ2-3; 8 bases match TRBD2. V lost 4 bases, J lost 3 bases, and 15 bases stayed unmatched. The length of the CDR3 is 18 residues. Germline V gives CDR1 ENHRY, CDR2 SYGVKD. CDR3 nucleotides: TGTGCCATCAGTGTAACGGCTAGCGGGTACACTAGGACAGATACGCAGTATTTT. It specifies CAISVTASGYTRTDTQYF.